Presented here are 19 T cell receptor beta chains from one specimen sequenced in a study of T cell responses to AZD1222 COVID-19 vaccine. Repertoires were generated with immunoSEQ multiplex PCR, while TCRdb's copy carries only in-frame clones and drops some. The table includes about 39,000 clones, about nine tenths detected once. The sample was peripheral blood, taken 28 days after the second AZD1222 dose. These receptors came from an adult who received the AZD1222 COVID-19 vaccine.

This clone was found once. The chain recombines TRBV7-3 with TRBJ2-2; a weak D match, TRBD1 (6 bases). This CDR3 spans 15 amino acids. In germline, CDR1 is SGHTA, CDR2 FQGTGA. V shed 4 bases and J shed 0 bases, with 9 bases lying between them. CDR3 loop: CASSSGTSNTGELFF. The CDR3 bases are TGTGCCAGCAGCTCCGGGACATCGAACACCGGGGAGCTGTTTTTT.

V gene TRBV5-5 combines with J gene TRBJ1-1; D gene uncertain. In germline, CDR1 is SGHKS, CDR2 YYEKEE (reference sequence). Trimming took 4 bases from V and 6 from J, leaving 7 bases between them. The CDR3 consists of 11 residues. CDR3 in DNA: TGTGCCAGCAGCCTCTGGGCTGAAGCTTTCTTT. It yields the protein CASSLWAEAFF.

The gene calls are TRBV29-1 and TRBJ1-2, with D possibly being TRBD1 (5 bases). This CDR3 has 12 residues. V dropped 4 bases and J dropped 3 bases, with 9 bases sitting between them. Germline V gives CDR1 SQVTM, CDR2 ANQGSEA. The CDR3 sequence: CSVGEQDYGYTF. CDR3 bases: TGCAGCGTTGGGGAACAGGACTATGGCTACACCTTC.

V usage is TRBV5-6 and J usage is TRBJ2-5; D not certain. CDR1 is SGHDT and CDR2 is YYEEEE in the germline V gene. Deletions cut 0 bases from V and 0 bases from J, with 9 bases between. The CDR3 runs 15 residues. This CDR3 reads CASSLGAGNQETQYF. CDR3 sequence (DNA): TGTGCCAGCAGCTTGGGAGCAGGTAACCAAGAGACCCAGTACTTC.

The chain joins TRBV9 to TRBJ1-2; possibly TRBD1 for D (6 bases). V was cut by 3 bases and J by 8 bases, with 14 bases left in between. This CDR3 is built from 13 residues. Per germline, CDR1 SGDLS and CDR2 YYNGEE. This chain's CDR3 is CASSADRTRGYTF. The CDR3 DNA is TGTGCCAGCAGCGCCGACAGGACGCGGGGCTACACCTTC.

This clone has a single count. The chain is built from TRBV19 and TRBJ1-2, with D hard to call. Germline assignment: CDR1 LNHDA and CDR2 SQIVND (reference sequence). V dropped 3 bases and J dropped 4 bases, with 15 bases sitting between them. The CDR3 is made up of 15 amino acids. The CDR3 here is CASSIPGSRVYGYTF. The CDR3 DNA is TGTGCCAGTAGTATCCCGGGATCAAGAGTCTATGGCTACACCTTC.

This chain's CDR3 is CASSYLDRGIKGYTF. The CDR3 nucleotides are TGTGCCAGCAGTTACTTGGACAGGGGGATTAAGGGCTACACCTTC. V is TRBV6-5 and J is TRBJ1-2; 10 positions agree with TRBD1. The CDR3 length is 15 residues. Trimming at V came to 1 base and at J to 8 bases, leaving 7 bases not matched to a gene. Per the germline V gene, CDR1 is MNHEY and CDR2 is SVGAGI.

The chain links TRBV11-2 to TRBJ2-2; 7 bases fit TRBD1. The CDR3 length is 15 residues. The germline V gene encodes CDR1 SGHAT and CDR2 FQNNGV. J gave up 1 base and V 3 bases, and 2 bases lay outside the gene matches. The CDR3 sequence: CASSFNRGNTGELFF. CDR3 nucleotides: TGTGCCAGCAGCTTTAACAGGGGGAACACCGGGGAGCTGTTTTTT.

The sample holds a few counts of this clone. V usage is TRBV7-9 and J usage is TRBJ2-2; perhaps D is TRBD1 or TRBD2 (6 bases each). Germline assignment: CDR1 SEHNR and CDR2 FQNEAQ (reference sequence). This CDR3 is built from 15 residues. V dropped 5 bases and J dropped 6 bases, with 16 bases sitting between them. CDR3 coding DNA: TGTGCCAGCAGCGTGGGGGCAGGGGACTCCGGGGAGCTGTTTTTT. This codes for CASSVGAGDSGELFF.

This clone was seen only once. V is TRBV27 and J is TRBJ2-3; possibly TRBD2 for D (5 bases). Between the trimmed V and J ends, which lost 6 bases and 4 bases, there was a span of 11 bases. The germline V gene encodes CDR1 MNHEY and CDR2 SMNVEV (reference sequence). CDR3 length: 13 residues. CDR3 residues: CASRMGAADTQYF. As DNA, the CDR3 is TGTGCCAGCAGGATGGGAGCGGCAGATACGCAGTATTTT.

The V gene is TRBV5-1, the J gene TRBJ1-3, with 9 bases identical to TRBD1. The CDR3 sequence is 15 residues long. The germline V gene encodes CDR1 SGHRS and CDR2 YFSETQ. The J segment lost 3 bases and the V segment lost 2 bases, leaving 3 bases of the junction unmatched. The CDR3 DNA sequence: TGCGCCAGCAGCTTCCAGACAGGGGGTGGAAACACCATATATTTT. Residues: CASSFQTGGGNTIYF.

V and J are TRBV19 and TRBJ2-1, with 9 bases that match TRBD2. J was trimmed by 8 bases and V by 4 bases; bases with no gene match: 6. The CDR3 runs 14 residues. Germline V gene data show CDR1 as LNHDA and CDR2 as SQIVND (reference sequence). In DNA form, the CDR3 reads TGTGCCAGTAGTACTAGCGGGAATTGGTATGAGCAGTTCTTC. Encoded protein: CASSTSGNWYEQFF.

In its sample, this clone was seen once. This chain joins TRBV6-1 and TRBJ2-1; no clear D. CDR1 and CDR2 from the germline V gene are MNHNS and SASEGT. V dropped 1 base and J dropped 1 base, with 8 bases sitting between them. The CDR3 has 15 amino acids. In DNA, the CDR3 is TGTGCCAGCAGTGAAGGCGACGGGTCCTACAATGAGCAGTTCTTC. It yields the protein CASSEGDGSYNEQFF.

This chain connects TRBV7-6 to TRBJ2-7; 7 positions match TRBD1. Germline-derived CDR1 and CDR2 are SGHVS and FNYEAQ. The V gene end was trimmed by 1 base and the J gene end by 4 bases; junction bases not matched to a gene: 7. The CDR3 loop spans 15 amino acids. The CDR3 DNA is TGTGCCAGCAGCTTAGGGGGGACAGCCTTATACGAGCAGTACTTC. Amino acid sequence: CASSLGGTALYEQYF.

The chain is built from TRBV29-1 and TRBJ2-1; possibly TRBD1 for D (6 bases). V lost 4 bases, J lost 3 bases, and 13 bases lay in between. This CDR3 spans 14 amino acids. The germline CDR1 and CDR2 sequences are SQVTM and ANQGSEA. The CDR3 loop is CSVVADSHYNEQFF. CDR3 sequence (DNA): TGCAGCGTTGTGGCGGACAGCCACTACAATGAGCAGTTCTTC.

The chain recombines TRBV9 with TRBJ2-2; D possibly corresponds to TRBD2 (5 bases). CDR3 length equals 15 residues. The V and J ends lost 0 bases and 6 bases respectively, with 12 bases between them. Germline CDR1 is SGDLS and CDR2 is YYNGEE. CDR3 nucleotide sequence: TGTGCCAGCAGCGTAGGAGGGTTCGGGCCCGGGGAGCTGTTTTTT. Its protein product is CASSVGGFGPGELFF.

This chain connects TRBV11-2 to TRBJ2-2, with D perhaps TRBD1 or TRBD2 (5 bases each). The ends were cut back, 6 bases at V and 0 bases at J, with 17 bases in the middle. Germline assignment: CDR1 SGHAT and CDR2 FQNNGV. This CDR3 comprises 17 residues. As DNA, the CDR3 is TGTGCCAGCAGTCGCCGAGAGGGGTCCTCGAACACCGGGGAGCTGTTTTTT. It yields the protein CASSRREGSSNTGELFF.

V is TRBV2 and J is TRBJ2-7; no firm D call. The length of the CDR3 is 13 residues. In germline, CDR1 is SNHLY, CDR2 FYNNEI. The V and J ends lost 4 bases and 4 bases respectively, with 11 bases between them. In DNA, the CDR3 is TGTGCCAGCAGTGCTGGGGTTGGATACGAGCAGTACTTC. Its protein is CASSAGVGYEQYF.

The rearrangement joins TRBV3-1 (or the pseudogene TRBV3-2) to TRBJ2-1; D gene ambiguous. There are 13 residues in the CDR3. V dropped 1 base and J dropped 4 bases, with 5 bases sitting between them. Germline CDR1 reads LGHDT; CDR2 reads YNNKEL (reference sequence). CDR3 in amino acids: CASSQGGYNEQFF. The DNA of the CDR3 is TGTGCCAGCAGCCAAGGGGGATACAATGAGCAGTTCTTC.